This TCR beta chain was captured in a study of blood T cell repertoires in COVID-19. As for the study in general: Nucleic acid was either cDNA or gDNA, and it came from T cells, B-cell-depleted T cells, or PBMCs.

Germline values: CDR1 SSHAT, CDR2 FNYEAQ (reference sequence). The V gene end was trimmed by 6 bases and the J gene end by 5 bases; junction bases not matched to a gene: 14. There are 16 residues in the CDR3. This clone has a single count. Authors' data handling: How many nucleated cells were present was estimated from reference gene primer amplification. The repertoire was sequenced with immunoSEQ multiplex PCR; TCRdb's copy has only in-frame clones and lacks some. The DNA was the basis for D and trimming; V, J and clone size are from that table. The sample holds 45,000 to 55,000 clones, roughly 90% seen once.

The V call is TRBV7-7, the J call TRBJ2-3, with 7 positions matching TRBD1. Sequencing was carried out using peripheral blood. This TCR derives from an elderly woman with acute or convalescent COVID-19. The CDR3 coding sequence is TGTGCCAGCAGTTCATCCCCCGACAGGGTACGAGATACGCAGTATTTT. Translation gives CASSSSPDRVRDTQYF.